A selection of T cell receptor beta chains follows, all from one sample in a study of neoadjuvant anti-PD-1 for oral cavity cancer. Repertoires were generated with immunoSEQ multiplex PCR, while TCRdb's copy carries only in-frame clones and drops some. The sample records 70,000 to 95,000 clones, 84% being singletons. This specimen was PBMCs, taken before nivolumab (anti-PD-1) treatment. The origin of the receptors is a person between 35 and 79 years old with oral cavity squamous cell carcinoma. CDR3s include the opening cysteine and the closing phenylalanine or tryptophan. D genes are given only for firm matches. Size values are once, few and many counts, or a class for expanded clones, and some rows have none.

NA TRBD2 TRBJ2-5 TRBV30 CAWSGGGSGETQYF TGTGCCTGGTCCGGCGGGGGAAGCGGCGAGACCCAGTACTTC
NA NA TRBJ1-1 TRBV9 CASSVGYGNTEAFF TGTGCCAGCAGCGTAGGGTATGGGAACACTGAAGCTTTCTTT
NA NA TRBJ2-4 TRBV6-6 CASSLSQGGIQYF TGTGCCAGCAGTCTCTCACAGGGCGGCATTCAGTACTTC
few NA TRBJ1-5 TRBV6-1 CASDPGAGQPQHF TGTGCCAGCGACCCCGGGGCGGGTCAGCCCCAGCATTTT
few NA TRBJ1-4 TRBV28 CASKDSTEKLFF TGTGCCAGCAAGGACAGCACTGAAAAACTGTTTTTT
NA TRBD2 TRBJ2-1 TRBV7-9 CASSSLAGGGNEQFF TGTGCCAGCAGCTCCCTAGCGGGAGGAGGCAATGAGCAGTTCTTC
NA TRBD2 TRBJ2-3 TRBV6-1 CASSEGLAGDTQYF TGTGCCAGCAGTGAGGGACTAGCGGGCGATACGCAGTATTTT
NA NA TRBJ1-4 TRBV6-6 CASSSGVRSEKLFF TGTGCCAGCAGTTCGGGGGTGAGGAGTGAAAAACTGTTTTTT
NA NA TRBJ1-5 TRBV19 CASSIRGPGVSNQPQHF TGTGCCAGTAGTATCCGTGGCCCGGGGGTCAGCAATCAGCCCCAGCATTTT
NA NA TRBJ2-3 TRBV7-6 CASSPDRSTDTQYF TGTGCCAGCAGCCCCGACAGAAGCACAGATACGCAGTATTTT
NA NA TRBJ1-5 TRBV11-2 CASSLGGDRQPQHF TGTGCCAGCAGCTTAGGGGGGGATCGCCAGCCCCAGCATTTT
few NA TRBJ2-2 TRBV28 CASSSGTWNTGELFF TGTGCCAGCAGTTCCGGGACCTGGAACACCGGGGAGCTGTTTTTT
few NA TRBJ1-2 TRBV5-4 CASSSGTHVNYGYTF TGTGCCAGCAGCTCCGGGACTCACGTGAACTATGGCTACACCTTC
NA TRBD1 TRBJ1-4 TRBV30 CAWNLQGAKEKLFF TGTGCCTGGAATCTACAGGGGGCAAAGGAAAAACTGTTTTTT
NA NA TRBJ2-1 TRBV6-5 CASMRASRGNEQFF TGTGCCAGCATGAGGGCCAGTAGGGGCAATGAGCAGTTCTTC
NA NA TRBJ2-3 TRBV6-1 CASSDGGSTDTQYF TGTGCCAGCAGTGACGGAGGAAGCACAGATACGCAGTATTTT
NA TRBD1 TRBJ2-5 TRBV6-1 CASSDGQGAGETQYF TGTGCCAGCAGTGACGGACAGGGGGCTGGGGAGACCCAGTACTTC
NA NA TRBJ1-1 TRBV9 CASSVASMNTEAFF TGTGCCAGCAGCGTAGCTAGCATGAACACTGAAGCTTTCTTT
NA NA TRBJ1-4 TRBV12-2 CASRLVQGGSNEKLFF TGTGCAAGTCGCTTAGTACAAGGGGGGTCTAATGAAAAACTGTTTTTT
NA NA TRBJ2-7 TRBV18 CASSPSGTDYEQYF TGTGCCAGCTCACCCAGCGGGACAGACTACGAGCAGTACTTC
NA NA TRBJ2-1 TRBV6-1 CASRFLNEQFF TGTGCCAGCAGATTTCTTAATGAGCAGTTCTTC
NA NA TRBJ1-2 TRBV28 CASSDRTLYGYTF TGTGCCAGCAGCGACCGGACTCTCTACGGCTACACCTTC
NA NA TRBJ1-2 TRBV30 CAWGDFYGYTF TGTGCCTGGGGGGATTTCTATGGCTACACCTTC
NA NA TRBJ1-1 TRBV29-1 CSVTGIDTEAFF TGCAGCGTTACAGGCATTGACACTGAAGCTTTCTTT
few NA TRBJ2-7 TRBV5-1 CASSLRGGYEQYF TGCGCCAGCAGCTTAAGGGGGGGTTACGAGCAGTACTTC
many TRBD2 TRBJ2-7 TRBV25-1 CASRDSGSRDEQYF TGTGCCAGCAGGGATAGCGGGAGTAGAGACGAGCAGTACTTC
NA NA TRBJ2-3 TRBV6-5 CASSIVGLSTDTQYF TGTGCCAGCAGCATCGTAGGCCTTAGCACAGATACGCAGTATTTT
once NA TRBJ2-5 TRBV6-6 CASSYWEETQYF TGTGCCAGCAGTTACTGGGAAGAGACCCAGTACTTC
once NA TRBJ2-3 TRBV2 CASSLVGTPTDTQYF TGTGCCAGCAGCTTAGTGGGGACTCCCACAGATACGCAGTATTTT
NA TRBD1 TRBJ2-5 TRBV25-1 CASSDSTGSETQYF TGTGCCAGCAGTGATTCGACAGGGTCCGAGACCCAGTACTTC
NA TRBD1 TRBJ1-2 TRBV19 CASSIPGQGISGYTF TGTGCCAGTAGTATTCCAGGACAGGGGATAAGTGGCTACACCTTC
NA NA TRBJ2-7 TRBV4-1 CASSHTVASSYEQYF TGCGCCAGCAGCCATACAGTGGCTTCCTCCTACGAGCAGTACTTC
few NA TRBJ2-2 TRBV6-1 CASRAGPGTGELFF TGTGCCAGCAGAGCCGGACCAGGGACCGGGGAGCTGTTTTTT
NA NA TRBJ1-3 TRBV4-2 CASSQDGPRQVFSGNTIYF TGTGCCAGCAGCCAAGATGGTCCGCGACAGGTCTTCTCTGGAAACACCATATATTTT
NA NA TRBJ1-1 TRBV29-1 CSVDTRYTEAFF TGCAGCGTTGACACCCGGTACACTGAAGCTTTCTTT
NA NA TRBJ1-4 TRBV5-1 CASSFGAATNEKLFF TGCGCCAGCAGCTTCGGGGCGGCAACTAATGAAAAACTGTTTTTT
NA NA TRBJ2-7 TRBV2 CATHPQALYEQYF TGTGCCACACACCCTCAGGCCCTCTACGAGCAGTACTTC
NA NA TRBJ1-2 TRBV30 CACNSDGSYGYTF TGTGCCTGCAACTCCGACGGTTCATATGGCTACACCTTC
NA NA TRBJ2-5 TRBV10-3 CAISETRAGETQYF TGTGCCATCAGTGAAACGAGAGCAGGGGAGACCCAGTACTTC
NA NA TRBJ2-3 TRBV20-1 CSANVIDTQYF TGCAGTGCTAACGTTATTGATACGCAGTATTTT
NA TRBD2 TRBJ2-2 TRBV7-6 CASSLEALAGGPGGELFF TGTGCCAGCAGCTTAGAAGCTCTAGCGGGAGGGCCCGGCGGGGAGCTGTTTTTT
NA TRBD2 TRBJ2-3 TRBV4-1 CASSQPGLAGGDTQYF TGCGCCAGCAGCCAGCCGGGACTAGCGGGGGGGGATACGCAGTATTTT
few NA TRBJ1-4 TRBV5-1 CASSSEPGSNEKLFF TGCGCCAGCAGCTCTGAGCCAGGGAGTAATGAAAAACTGTTTTTT
NA TRBD2 TRBJ2-3 TRBV10-3 CAISGPTSGNTDTQYF TGTGCCATCAGTGGACCCACTAGCGGGAACACAGATACGCAGTATTTT
NA NA TRBJ1-1 TRBV7-8 CASSLTETNTEAFF TGTGCCAGCAGCTTAACGGAGACGAACACTGAAGCTTTCTTT
NA TRBD1 TRBJ2-7 TRBV5-4 CASSFLGQGANEQYF TGTGCCAGCAGCTTTCTTGGACAGGGGGCCAACGAGCAGTACTTC
once NA TRBJ1-1 TRBV9 CASSVSAEMTEAFF TGTGCCAGCAGCGTGTCGGCAGAGATGACTGAAGCTTTCTTT
NA NA TRBJ1-2 TRBV7-2 CASSFDSGNYGYTF TGTGCCAGCAGCTTTGACTCAGGGAACTATGGCTACACCTTC
NA NA TRBJ1-1 TRBV6-5 CASSSRSSVNTEAFF TGTGCCAGCAGTTCCCGGTCTTCGGTGAACACTGAAGCTTTCTTT
NA TRBD1 TRBJ2-5 TRBV11-2 CASSLITGGSQETQYF TGTGCCAGCAGCTTAATAACAGGGGGAAGCCAAGAGACCCAGTACTTC
NA NA TRBJ1-5 TRBV28 CASSLDGRQPQHF TGTGCCAGCAGTTTAGACGGGAGACAGCCCCAGCATTTT
NA NA TRBJ2-5 TRBV25-1 CASSEFGRETQYF TGTGCCAGCAGTGAATTTGGGCGTGAGACCCAGTACTTC
NA NA TRBJ2-1 TRBV14 CASSQGLVNEQFF TGTGCCAGCAGCCAAGGACTAGTGAATGAGCAGTTCTTC
NA TRBD2 TRBJ2-7 TRBV11-2 CASSPPSGSTYEQYF TGTGCCAGCAGCCCCCCTAGCGGGAGTACCTACGAGCAGTACTTC
once NA TRBJ1-5 TRBV28 CASSSPPQGGNQPQHF TGTGCCAGCAGTTCCCCCCCCCAGGGAGGCAATCAGCCCCAGCATTTT
NA NA TRBJ2-2 TRBV6-1 CASSPRYNTGELFF TGTGCCAGCAGTCCGCGATATAACACCGGGGAGCTGTTTTTT
NA NA TRBJ2-6 TRBV10-3 CAISEVAGRGANVLTF TGTGCCATCAGTGAAGTGGCGGGGCGAGGGGCCAACGTCCTGACTTTC
NA TRBD2 TRBJ2-2 TRBV30 CAWSGTSGRGELFF TGTGCCTGGAGTGGGACTAGCGGGAGAGGGGAGCTGTTTTTT
NA NA TRBJ2-7 TRBV21-1 CASSRTGYFSYEQYF TGTGCCAGCAGCAGGACAGGCTACTTCTCCTACGAGCAGTACTTC